The present entry profiles one T cell receptor beta chain with its context. Antigen unknown. Nominally healthy donors provided the samples, though records likely missed some immune exposures. This sample was included in a study of cytomegalovirus exposure and HLA in healthy donors. In the study overall: Early released data comprised around 79 million unique TCRs from HLA-typed donors.

Both 60 Vbeta primers and 13 Jbeta primers went into the PCR. The assay was immunoSEQ multiplex PCR, and TCRdb's table has in-frame clones only and misses some. Found here are 150,000 to 200,000 clones, about four fifths of them singletons; the top ten hold around 1.9%. The ends were cut back, 1 base at V and 2 bases at J, with 11 bases in the middle. The germline V gene has CDR1 MNHNS and CDR2 SASEGT. This CDR3 has 15 amino acids. General study results and limits: Data from an earlier analysis indicated that most TCR beta V segments were productive either about 87% or about 30% of the time. Diagnosis of cytomegalovirus status made by the classifier reportedly showed high specificity and sensitivity.

This receptor was identified in a woman in her 30s in good health and CMV-seronegative. This sequence joins TRBV6-1 and TRBJ2-5; maybe TRBD2 (6 bases). Sequenced input: PBMCs. CDR3 amino acids: CASSEGRRDQETQYF. CDR3 DNA sequence: TGTGCCAGCAGTGAAGGACGGCGGGATCAAGAGACCCAGTACTTC.